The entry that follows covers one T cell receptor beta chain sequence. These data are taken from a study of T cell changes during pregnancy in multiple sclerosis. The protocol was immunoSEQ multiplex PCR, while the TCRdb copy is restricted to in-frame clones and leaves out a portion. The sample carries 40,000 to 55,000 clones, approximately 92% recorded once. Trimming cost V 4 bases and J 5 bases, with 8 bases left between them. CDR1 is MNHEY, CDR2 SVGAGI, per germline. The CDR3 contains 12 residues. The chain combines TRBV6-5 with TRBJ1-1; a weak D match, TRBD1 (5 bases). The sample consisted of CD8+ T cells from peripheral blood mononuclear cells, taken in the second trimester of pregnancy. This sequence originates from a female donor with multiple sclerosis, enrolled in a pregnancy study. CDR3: CASSFGGTEAFF. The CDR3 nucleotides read TGTGCCAGCAGTTTCGGGGGGACTGAAGCTTTCTTT.